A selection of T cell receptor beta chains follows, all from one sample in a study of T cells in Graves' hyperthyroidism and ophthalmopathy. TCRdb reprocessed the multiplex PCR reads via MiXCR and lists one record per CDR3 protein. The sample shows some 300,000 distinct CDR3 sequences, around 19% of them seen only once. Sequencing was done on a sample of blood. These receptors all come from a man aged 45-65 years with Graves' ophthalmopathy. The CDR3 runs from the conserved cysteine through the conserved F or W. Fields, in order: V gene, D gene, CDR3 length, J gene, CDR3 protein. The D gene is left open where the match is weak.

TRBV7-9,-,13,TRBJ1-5,CASSPGPGQPQHF
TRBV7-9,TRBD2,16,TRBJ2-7,CASSPPTSGSSYEQYF
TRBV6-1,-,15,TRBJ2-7,CASSRGETPTYEQYF
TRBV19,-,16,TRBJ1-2,CASSQTPGGRSYGYTF
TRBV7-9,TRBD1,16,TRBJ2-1,CASTTPGTGAGNEQFF
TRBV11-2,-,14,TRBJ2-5,CASSLAGTRETQYF
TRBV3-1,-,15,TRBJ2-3,CASSQRFLYTDTQYF
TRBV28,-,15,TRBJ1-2,CASRGGAGSNYGYTF
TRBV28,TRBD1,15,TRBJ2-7,CASSSGTGVGYEQYF
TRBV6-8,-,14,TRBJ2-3,CASSYRGVGDTQYF
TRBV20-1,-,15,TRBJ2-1,CSARALKSSYNEQFF
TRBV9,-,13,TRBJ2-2,CASSAEPTGELFF
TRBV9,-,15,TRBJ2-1,CASTPGAGAPNEQFF
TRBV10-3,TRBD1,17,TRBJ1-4,CAISGPDRGWTNEKLFF
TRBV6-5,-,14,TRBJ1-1,CASSYWDANTEAFF
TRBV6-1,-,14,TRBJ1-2,CASSERIGSYGYTF
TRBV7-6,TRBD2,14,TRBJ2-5,CASSTGASGRAQYF
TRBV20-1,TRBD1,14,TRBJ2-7,CSARVRDRGYEQYF
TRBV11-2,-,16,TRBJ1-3,CASSLDLGISGNTIYF
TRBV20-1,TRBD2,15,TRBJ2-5,CSASRSGSHQGTQYF
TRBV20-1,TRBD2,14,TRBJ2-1,CSASGRAGYNEQFF
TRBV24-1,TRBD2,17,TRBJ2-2,CATSDFLAGGYTGELFF
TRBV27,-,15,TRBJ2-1,CASVVAQRRYNEQFF
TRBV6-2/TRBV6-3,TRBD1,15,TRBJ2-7,CASSPDRERGYEQYF
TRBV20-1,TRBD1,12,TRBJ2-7,CSAKYNRGEQYF
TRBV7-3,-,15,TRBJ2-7,CASSQEPVASYEQYF
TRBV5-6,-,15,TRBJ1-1,CASSRTRTANTEAFF
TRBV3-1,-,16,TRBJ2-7,CASSQDFGGSSYEQYF
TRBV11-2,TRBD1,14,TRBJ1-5,CASSQGQSNQPQHF
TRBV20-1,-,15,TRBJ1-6,CSARAREYSNSPLHF
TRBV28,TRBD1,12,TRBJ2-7,CASRQGTYEQYF
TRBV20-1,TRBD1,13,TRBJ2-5,CSVLRGLTETQYF
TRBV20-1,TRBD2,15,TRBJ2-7,CSATSLAGARYEQYF